These 10 T cell receptor beta chains were sequenced from one sample in a study of human T cells and chemical hapten exposure. The sample's time point: pre-sensitization, week 0. Noted treatment: therapeutic diphenylcyclopropenone sensitization with weekly scalp DPC. Via MiXCR, TCRdb re-called the RACE reads, giving one row per CDR3 protein. The sample holds more than 300,000 distinct CDR3 sequences, about 5% seen once. This specimen consisted of whole blood, obtained in connection with sensitization to the hapten diphenylcyclopropenone (DPC). The receptors here all came from a woman aged 18-35 years with alopecia areata. Some clones in this sample may be carry-over from other donors' samples.

This clonotype appeared many times. The V call is TRBV7-8, the J call TRBJ2-7; D possibly corresponds to TRBD2 (5 bases). The V end was cut by 1 base, the J end by 2 bases, with 9 bases between. The CDR3 runs to 14 residues. Germline V gene data show CDR1 as SGHVS and CDR2 as FQNEAQ. The CDR3, as DNA: TGTGCCAGCAGCTTAGAACGGGGTGCCTACGAGCAGTACTTC. It translates to CASSLERGAYEQYF.

This clonotype was counted between two and nine times. The chain is built from TRBV5-1 and TRBJ2-3, with D hard to call. V was clipped by 1 base and J by 4 bases, with 7 bases between them. Germline V gene data show CDR1 as SGHRS and CDR2 as YFSETQ. This CDR3 has 13 residues. CDR3 DNA sequence: TGCGCCAGCAGCTTGCCTACCTCAGATACGCAGTATTTT. Its translation: CASSLPTSDTQYF.

This clonotype was observed a handful of times. This rearrangement joins TRBV4-2 to TRBJ2-1; possibly TRBD2 for D (6 bases). Germline-derived CDR1 and CDR2 are LGHNA and YNFKEQ. The ends were cut back, 2 bases at V and 6 bases at J, with 20 bases in the middle. The CDR3 spans 17 residues. CDR3 protein: CASSQTPRGSTLNEQFF. DNA for the CDR3: TGTGCCAGCAGCCAAACCCCCCGGGGGTCGACCCTCAATGAGCAGTTCTTC.

Only a few counts were recorded for this clonotype. J is TRBJ1-4 and V is TRBV12-3 or TRBV12-4; no clear D gene. V was pared by 6 bases and J by 6 bases, with 8 bases between. The CDR3 has 12 amino acids. The CDR3 protein is CASRSVDEKLFF. The DNA of the CDR3 is TGTGCCAGCAGGAGCGTGGATGAAAAACTGTTTTTT.

This chain uses TRBV20-1 with TRBJ2-3; D is ambiguous. Germline lookup yields CDR1 DFQATT and CDR2 SNEGSKA (reference sequence). V lost 3 bases and J lost 6, with 7 bases in between. This CDR3 region has 11 residues. For the CDR3, the DNA is TGCAGTGCTAGGGCCCACGATACGCAGTATTTT. Its protein product is CSARAHDTQYF.

This clonotype was found a few times. The V gene is TRBV10-3, the J gene TRBJ2-1; TRBD1 agrees at 7 bases. Germline loops: CDR1 ENHRY, CDR2 SYGVKD. CDR3 length equals 18 residues. The J segment lost 6 bases and the V segment lost 0 bases, leaving 14 bases of the junction unmatched. The CDR3 coding sequence is TGTGCCATCAGTGAGTCTTTCAGCTTGACAGGGTCGGGCAATGAGCAGTTCTTC. Amino acids: CAISESFSLTGSGNEQFF.

This clonotype appeared many times. The chain links TRBV10-3 to TRBJ2-3, with 14 nucleotides matching TRBD2. V lost 4 bases and J lost 1; bases outside the gene matches: 4. The CDR3 length is 17 residues. Germline CDR1 is ENHRY and CDR2 is SYGVKD. CDR3 in amino acids: CAISGTSGGPGTDTQYF. CDR3 bases: TGTGCCATCAGTGGGACTAGCGGGGGGCCGGGCACAGATACGCAGTATTTT.

This clonotype was recorded many times. V and J are TRBV15 and TRBJ2-3, with no clear D. CDR1 and CDR2 from the germline V gene are LNHNV and YYDKDF (reference sequence). Between the trimmed V and J ends, which lost 5 bases and 0 bases, there was a span of 6 bases. The CDR3 sequence is 13 residues long. Written as DNA, the CDR3 is TGTGCCACCAGCGGACGGAGCACAGATACGCAGTATTTT. Its protein is CATSGRSTDTQYF. Full variable domain (rest looked up from reference TRBV15 and TRBJ2-3): DAMVIQNPRYQVTQFGKPVTLSCSQTLNHNVMYWYQQKSSQAPKLLFHYYDKDFNNEADTPDNFQSRRPNTSFCFLDIRSPGLGDTAMYLCATSGRSTDTQYFGPGTRLTVL.

This clonotype was recorded at least ten times. In nucleotides, the CDR3 is TGTGCCAGCAGCCCGACTAGCGGGGGAGCAGATACGCAGTATTTT. It codes for CASSPTSGGADTQYF. This chain uses TRBV6-4 with TRBJ2-3, with 12 bases that match TRBD2. The CDR3 covers 15 residues. V gave up 6 bases and J gave up 4 bases; unmatched junction bases: 5. Per the germline V gene, CDR1 is MRHNA and CDR2 is SNTAGT.

This clonotype was observed at least ten times. The chain combines TRBV4-2 with TRBJ1-6; 7 bases line up with TRBD1. This CDR3 region has 15 residues. Germline trimming cut 1 base from V and 7 bases from J; bases unmatched to any gene: 4. Germline V CDR1 and CDR2: LGHNA, YNFKEQ. The CDR3 is CASSQVGTDNSPLHF. As DNA, the CDR3 is TGTGCCAGCAGCCAAGTGGGGACAGACAATTCACCCCTCCACTTT.